The sequence of this T cell receptor beta chain was determined in a study of T cell changes during pregnancy in multiple sclerosis. Trimming pared 2 bases from V and 7 bases from J, leaving 6 bases between. Germline V gene lookup returns CDR1 MNHEY and CDR2 SMNVEV (reference sequence). The CDR3 consists of 12 residues. Libraries were prepared by immunoSEQ multiplex PCR; TCRdb keeps only in-frame clonotypes and omits some of them. Of approximately 92,000 clones detected, almost 95% appear once; the ten largest clones hold around 2.7%. The receptor was derived from a female donor with multiple sclerosis, enrolled in a pregnancy study. This specimen consisted of peripheral blood, obtained in the first trimester of pregnancy. This chain links TRBV27 with TRBJ2-1; D gene unclear. CDR3 coding DNA: TGTGCCAGCAGTTTACCCGGGAATGAGCAGTTCTTC. Translation gives CASSLPGNEQFF.